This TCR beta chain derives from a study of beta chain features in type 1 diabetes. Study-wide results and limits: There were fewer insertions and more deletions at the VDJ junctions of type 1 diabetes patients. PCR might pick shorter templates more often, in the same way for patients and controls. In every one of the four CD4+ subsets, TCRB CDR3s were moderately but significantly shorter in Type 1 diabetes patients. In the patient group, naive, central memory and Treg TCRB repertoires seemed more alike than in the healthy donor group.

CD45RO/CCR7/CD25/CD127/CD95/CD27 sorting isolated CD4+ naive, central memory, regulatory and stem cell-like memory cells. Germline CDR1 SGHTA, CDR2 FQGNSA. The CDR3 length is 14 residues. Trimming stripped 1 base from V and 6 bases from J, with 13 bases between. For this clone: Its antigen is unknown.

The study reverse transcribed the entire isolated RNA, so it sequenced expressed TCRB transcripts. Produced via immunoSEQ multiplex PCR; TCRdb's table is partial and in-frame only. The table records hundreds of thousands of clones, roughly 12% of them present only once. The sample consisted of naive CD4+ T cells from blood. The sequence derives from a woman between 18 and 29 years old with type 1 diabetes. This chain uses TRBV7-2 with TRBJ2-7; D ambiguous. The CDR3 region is CASSLGARPPEQYF. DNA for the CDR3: TGTGCCAGCAGCTTAGGGGCTCGTCCGCCCGAGCAGTACTTC.